This TCR beta chain was profiled in a study of long-term antiretroviral therapy in people with HIV. Study-level findings and limits: Every time point showed a repertoire led by clones expanded before ART.

With survey level as its setting, the immunoSEQ assay was v3.0. The assay was immunoSEQ multiplex PCR, and TCRdb's table has in-frame clones only and misses some. The sample includes more than 25,000 clones, roughly 80% of them seen just once. This CDR3 has 13 residues. Trimming shortened V by 4 bases and J by 4 bases, and 10 bases separated the two germline ends. Per germline, CDR1 MNHNY and CDR2 SVGAGI (reference sequence). Cryopreserved PBMC numbered about 0.85-10 million per sample before DNA extraction. Note on this clone: The antigen is undetermined.

The chain has TRBV6-6 and TRBJ2-5, with D maybe TRBD1 (6 bases). Sequencing used unsorted PBMCs, obtained 2.1 years after starting antiretroviral therapy. The clonotype was recovered from a man in his thirties or forties with HIV. CDR3 loop: CASSLYRVETQYF. The CDR3 nucleotides read TGTGCCAGCAGTTTATACAGGGTAGAGACCCAGTACTTC.